This TCR beta chain was sequenced for a study of CD8 T cells in Susac syndrome. Germline CDR1 and CDR2: MNHNS and SASEGT. The V end was cut by 6 bases, the J end by 3 bases, with 15 bases between. This CDR3 has 14 residues. An input of about 0.5 to 1 ug of RNA was subjected to reverse transcription using random hexamers. With immunoSEQ multiplex PCR, TCR beta CDR3 was amplified across 54 Vbeta and 13 Jbeta. TCRdb re-called the immunoSEQ multiplex PCR reads with MiXCR, one entry per CDR3 protein. The table records about 280,000 distinct CDR3 sequences, roughly 81% of them present only once. The sample consisted of CD8+ T cells from PBMCs. The rearrangement joins TRBV6-1 to TRBJ2-7, with TRBD2 as a possible D gene (5 bases). The sequence was obtained from a human donor with multiple sclerosis. The CDR3 bases are TGTGCCAGCAGGAGGGTAGCTTTGCACTACGAGCAGTACTTC. It encodes CASRRVALHYEQYF.